The TCR beta chain under discussion was sequenced for a study of graft-versus-host responses after intestinal transplantation (dated by TCRdb to the early 2020s). A note on the overall study: The transplants that recipients got were multivisceral, liver-intestinal, or isolated intestinal. Every recipient was given anti-thymocyte globulin induction, followed by about three years of maintenance tacrolimus and steroids. Graft-versus-host and host-versus-graft alloreactive T cell clones were tracked in the graft, circulation and bone marrow after intestinal transplantation using bulk TCR-beta CDR3 sequencing. Alloreactive clones were identified by sequencing pre-transplant mixed lymphocyte reaction products and comparing them with unstimulated pre-transplant donor and recipient T cells. Of the 20 to 30 intestinal transplant recipients enrolled in the cohort, one of whom was a retransplant, a few patients without pretransplant specimens were excluded. Donor T cell macrochimerism was defined as a peak of at least 4% donor T cells among recipient peripheral blood mononuclear cells. Samples from a few later patients were sequenced in-house on an Illumina MiSeq with MiXCR processing rather than by the commercial service. Broad study findings and their caveats: The conclusions were limited by the relatively low number and heterogeneity of the intestinal transplant patients. GvH clones were found in recipient bone marrow, and some of the GvH clones appeared earlier in ileal mucosa or blood, which is consistent with an intestinal mucosal origin. Early after transplant, declines in HvG clones were associated with peak levels of circulating GvH clones. In patients with donor T cell macrochimerism, the allografts had high GvH to HvG T cell clonal ratios.

The V end gives up 4 bases and the J end 5 bases, leaving 6 bases in the junction not matched to a gene. The CDR3 runs 15 amino acids, cysteine and phenylalanine included. Of all the DNA, just the CDR3 is kept, 45 bases in frame from base 1. The CDR1 and CDR2 encoded by the germline V gene are MNHNS and SASEGT. The sample's time point label is to be understood as: cells obtained before transplantation from donor or recipient. CD3+CD4+ and CD3+CD8+ populations were FACS-sorted from unstimulated pre-transplant donor and recipient cells taken from spleen or lymph nodes. The method behind the library was the immunoSEQ multiplex PCR assay. For most patients, genomic DNA was isolated with the Qiagen DNeasy Blood and Tissue Kit and shipped frozen to Adaptive Biotechnologies for TCR sequencing. For most patients, high-throughput TCR-beta CDR3 sequencing of genomic DNA was performed by Adaptive Biotechnologies. As for how the authors treated the data: TCR sequencing data were retrieved from Adaptive's ImmunoSEQ software for some 19 patients, whereas a few other patients were processed with MiXCR and VDJtools. To correct CD4 versus CD8 sorting errors, sequences present in both subsets at a frequency ratio below 5:1 were removed. CDR3 nucleotide sequences shared between donor and recipient were removed because their origin could not be assigned. At least 2-fold expansion over unstimulated cells and a minimum CFSE-low frequency of 0.002% (template counts) or 0.001% (read counts) were required for clones to be classified as alloreactive. Clones detected in sequenced pre-transplant spleen, lymph node, or MLR CFSE-low populations of the donor or recipient were defined as mappable. The cumulative frequency of alloreactive clones was calculated as a percentage of all sequences, weighted by copy number. The table comes from immuneACCESS by way of TCRdb, which keeps in-frame sequences with V and J called. Part of the clones is missing from these tables; in studies checked, under half for an unresolved V gene and the rest for unknown reasons. Clonal size and the V and J genes are those of that table, whereas D and trimming came from the DNA. This sample is represented by roughly 110,000 clones; roughly 90% of them were singletons. The top ten hold approximately 0.76% of the sample.

On this clone itself: Its antigen remains undetermined. No clone much larger than this one lies a single base away; base qualities are absent.

The sequence was collected from a human donor who was the organ donor for an intestinal transplant. Sequencing was performed on unstimulated CD4+ T cells sorted from spleen or lymph node cells, taken before transplant. The chain is made from TRBV6-1 and TRBJ1-4; 8 junctional bases match TRBD1. The nucleotides are TGTGCCAGCAGTGGCAGGGGGCAACTCAATGAAAAACTGTTTTTT. Translated, this gives CASSGRGQLNEKLFF.